Each of the 18 T cell receptor beta chains below was sequenced from the same sample in a study of T-cell memory formation after mild COVID-19. TCRdb processed the 5' RACE reads anew with MiXCR; each CDR3 protein has one entry. The sample has 95,000 to 120,000 distinct CDR3 sequences, about a sixth seen once. The sample comprised PBMCs or a T cell subset sorted from them (not recorded which). All receptors derive from a young man who had mild COVID-19 (a few samples of this study predate the infection). Cell type and time point are not known.

The chain joins TRBV2 to TRBJ2-6, with no clear D. Germline lookup yields CDR1 SNHLY and CDR2 FYNNEI. The V end was cut by 6 bases, the J end by 0 bases, with 15 bases between. The CDR3 length is 17 residues. DNA for the CDR3: TGTGCCAGCAGCCCACCGACATTTCGCTCTGGGGCCAACGTCCTGACTTTC. It specifies CASSPPTFRSGANVLTF.

The sample holds a few counts of this clonotype. The J gene is TRBJ2-1, the V gene TRBV7-9, with D perhaps TRBD1 or TRBD2 (7 bases each). Trimming shortened V by 5 bases and J by 6 bases, and 14 bases separated the two germline ends. Germline V CDR1 and CDR2: SEHNR, FQNEAQ (reference sequence). The length of the CDR3 is 14 residues. The CDR3 nucleotides read TGTGCCAGCAGCACCCAGGGGGGGATCAATGAGCAGTTCTTC. This gives the protein CASSTQGGINEQFF.

This clonotype was counted a few times. The CDR3: CASSRGAPYNEQFF. The CDR3 DNA sequence: TGTGCCAGCTCACGGGGGGCCCCGTACAATGAGCAGTTCTTC. The chain recombines TRBV18 with TRBJ2-1; D may match TRBD1 or TRBD2 (6 bases each). Germline V gene lookup returns CDR1 KGHSH and CDR2 LQKENI. Trimming took off 4 bases at V and 4 bases at J, with 11 bases between the two ends. This CDR3 has 14 amino acids.

CDR3 residues: CASSPSQVSNQPQHF. CDR3 nucleotides: TGTGCCAGCTCACCTTCACAGGTTAGCAATCAGCCCCAGCATTTT. This chain uses TRBV18 with TRBJ1-5; D is perhaps TRBD1 (5 bases). With 3 bases removed from V and 0 bases from J, the gap between germline ends came to 9 bases. Germline V gene data show CDR1 as KGHSH and CDR2 as LQKENI. This CDR3 spans 15 amino acids.

The chain combines TRBV7-2 with TRBJ2-3; D perhaps matches TRBD2 (6 bases). From germline, CDR1 is SGHTA and CDR2 FQGNSA. V was clipped by 2 bases and J by 8 bases, with 11 bases between them. This CDR3 contains 13 residues. This CDR3 is CASSLSKGGTQYF. The CDR3 DNA reads TGTGCCAGCAGCTTATCAAAGGGAGGTACGCAGTATTTT.

The chain uses TRBV7-2 and TRBJ2-3; possible D gene TRBD1, 5 bases. The CDR3 covers 13 residues. With 3 bases removed from V and 6 bases from J, the gap between germline ends came to 10 bases. The germline gives CDR1 SGHTA, CDR2 FQGNSA. CDR3 sequence: CASSFRARDTQYF. CDR3 DNA sequence: TGTGCCAGCAGCTTCAGGGCTCGGGATACGCAGTATTTT.

This chain connects TRBV4-2 to TRBJ1-1; D is ambiguous. Trimming pared 0 bases from V and 11 bases from J, leaving 13 bases between. The length of the CDR3 is 13 residues. Germline V gene data show CDR1 as LGHNA and CDR2 as YNFKEQ. The DNA of the CDR3 is TGTGCCAGCAGCCAAGATCGGACCACGGGGGCTTTCTTT. Protein sequence: CASSQDRTTGAFF.

This clonotype was recorded at least ten times. The V gene is TRBV7-2, the J gene TRBJ1-1; D not certain. From germline, CDR1 is SGHTA and CDR2 FQGNSA. Deletions cut 6 bases from V and 1 base from J, with 9 bases between. The CDR3 runs 13 residues. The CDR3 here is CASSSDGNTEAFF. DNA for the CDR3: TGTGCCAGCAGTAGTGACGGGAACACTGAAGCTTTCTTT.

In nucleotides, the CDR3 is TGTGCCAGCAGCTCGGACAGGCGCACAGATACGCAGTATTTT. Encoded protein: CASSSDRRTDTQYF. The genes are TRBV11-3 and TRBJ2-3; 7 bases agree with TRBD1. This CDR3 is built from 14 residues. The junction had 2 bases not matched to a gene; V was cut back by 4 bases and J by 1 base. Germline-derived CDR1 and CDR2 are SGHNT and YENEEA.

CDR3 sequence reads: CASSPGRHNEQFF. Written as DNA, the CDR3 is TGTGCCAGCAGCCCAGGCCGCCACAATGAGCAGTTCTTC. The genes are TRBV7-2 and TRBJ2-1; D unclear. Germline-derived CDR1 and CDR2 are SGHTA and FQGNSA. CDR3 size: 13 residues. V lost 5 bases and J 5 bases, leaving 10 bases between the germline ends. The variable domain in full, completed from reference TRBV7-2 and TRBJ2-1, reads GAGVSQSPSNKVTEKGKDVELRCDPISGHTALYWYRQSLGQGLEFLIYFQGNSAPDKSGLPSDRFSAERTGGSVSTLTIQRTQQEDSAVYLCASSPGRHNEQFFGPGTRLTVL.

This clonotype turned up a few times. The chain combines TRBV4-1 with TRBJ2-2, with D perhaps TRBD2 (7 bases). The V and J ends lost 3 bases and 5 bases respectively, with 19 bases between them. This CDR3 has 17 amino acids. Germline CDR1 reads MGHRA; CDR2 reads YSYEKL. CDR3 DNA sequence: TGCGCCAGCAGCCACTATAGGGGGGGGCGTATGACCGGGGAGCTGTTTTTT. It codes for CASSHYRGGRMTGELFF.

The V gene is TRBV29-1, the J gene TRBJ2-1, with D perhaps matching TRBD2 (6 bases). In germline, CDR1 is SQVTM, CDR2 ANQGSEA. V gave up 6 bases and J gave up 8 bases, with 23 bases separating them. CDR3 length equals 15 residues. The CDR3 protein is CSVARTSGASDEQFF. In DNA form, the CDR3 reads TGCAGCGTAGCTCGGACCTCGGGAGCCAGCGATGAGCAGTTCTTC.

There are a few counts of this clonotype. The CDR3 loop is CSARRQGYSPLHF. In DNA, the CDR3 is TGCAGTGCTAGACGGCAGGGTTATTCACCCCTCCACTTT. The rearrangement links TRBV20-1 to TRBJ1-6; D may be TRBD1 (5 bases). Germline-derived CDR1 and CDR2 are DFQATT and SNEGSKA (reference sequence). This CDR3 region has 13 residues. Trimming took 2 bases from V and 8 from J, leaving 10 bases between them.

The chain joins TRBV5-1 to TRBJ2-3; a weak D match, TRBD2 (6 bases). Trimming took off 3 bases at V and 0 bases at J, with 20 bases between the two ends. This CDR3 has 18 amino acids. Germline V lookup: CDR1 SGHRS, CDR2 YFSETQ. The CDR3 DNA follows: TGCGCCAGCAGCTCAAGCCCTTGGGTGCGGGGAAGCACAGATACGCAGTATTTT. This translates into CASSSSPWVRGSTDTQYF.

This chain links TRBV30 with TRBJ1-1; D unclear. Germline V lookup: CDR1 GTSNPN, CDR2 SVGIG (reference sequence). This CDR3 contains 13 residues. V shed 0 bases and J shed 1 base, with 6 bases lying between them. This CDR3 reads CAWSVQENTEAFF. CDR3 in DNA: TGTGCCTGGAGTGTTCAGGAGAACACTGAAGCTTTCTTT.

J is TRBJ2-4 and V is TRBV4-3, with D perhaps given as TRBD1 or TRBD2 (6 bases each). The CDR3 spans 15 residues. With 3 bases removed from V and 7 bases from J, the gap between germline ends came to 16 bases. The germline V gene encodes CDR1 LGHNA and CDR2 YSLEER. CDR3 region: CASSHLGGKDNIQYF. CDR3 nucleotides: TGCGCCAGCAGCCACTTAGGGGGGAAGGATAACATTCAGTACTTC.

There are many counts of this clonotype. This sequence joins TRBV4-1 and TRBJ1-2; tentatively, D is TRBD1 (5 bases). CDR1 MGHRA and CDR2 YSYEKL come from the germline V gene. Trimming removed 1 base at V and 8 bases at J, with 14 bases between. The CDR3 has 14 amino acids. In DNA form, the CDR3 reads TGCGCCAGCAGCCAAGTTTCAGGGCTGGGCGGCTACACCTTC. Residues: CASSQVSGLGGYTF.

CDR3 in amino acids: CASSGRDRDEQYV. The CDR3 DNA follows: TGTGCCAGCAGCGGCCGGGACAGGGACGAGCAGTACGTC. V gene TRBV7-9 combines with J gene TRBJ2-7; 9 bases agree with TRBD1. The CDR3 length is 13 residues. CDR1 is SEHNR and CDR2 is FQNEAQ in the germline V gene (reference sequence). The trim removed 5 bases at V and 5 bases at J, leaving 4 bases unmatched.